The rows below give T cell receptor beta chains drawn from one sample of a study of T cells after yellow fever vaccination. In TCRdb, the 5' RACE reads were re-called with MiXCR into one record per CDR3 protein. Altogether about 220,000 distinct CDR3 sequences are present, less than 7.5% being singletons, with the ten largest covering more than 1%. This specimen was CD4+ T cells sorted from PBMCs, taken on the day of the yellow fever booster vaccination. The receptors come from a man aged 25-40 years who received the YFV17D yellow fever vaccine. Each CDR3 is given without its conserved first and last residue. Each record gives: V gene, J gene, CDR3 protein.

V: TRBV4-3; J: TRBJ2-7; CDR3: ASSQEIGTSRPHEQY
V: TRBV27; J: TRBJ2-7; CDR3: ASSFNAIGAYEQY
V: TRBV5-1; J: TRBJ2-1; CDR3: ASSHGPYNEQF
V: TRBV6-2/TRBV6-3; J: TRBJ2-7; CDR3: ASSYYVDYEQY
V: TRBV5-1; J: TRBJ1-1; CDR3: ASSLGRGTEAF
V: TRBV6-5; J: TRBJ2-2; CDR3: ASSYASGSANTGELF
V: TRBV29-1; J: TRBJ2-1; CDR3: SVATGTGHNEQF
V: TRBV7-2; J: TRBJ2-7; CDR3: ASSSRTGGYEQY
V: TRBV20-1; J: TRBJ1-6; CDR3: SARDYQLNSPLH
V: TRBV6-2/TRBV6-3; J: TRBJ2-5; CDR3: ASSYSVTADQETQY
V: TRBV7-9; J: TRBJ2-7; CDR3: ASRPLARYEQY
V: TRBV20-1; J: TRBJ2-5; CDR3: SALGGEGQETQY
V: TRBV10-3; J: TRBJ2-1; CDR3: AIKIQRESGNEQF
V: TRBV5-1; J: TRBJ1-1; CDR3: ASSLAPGPNTEAF